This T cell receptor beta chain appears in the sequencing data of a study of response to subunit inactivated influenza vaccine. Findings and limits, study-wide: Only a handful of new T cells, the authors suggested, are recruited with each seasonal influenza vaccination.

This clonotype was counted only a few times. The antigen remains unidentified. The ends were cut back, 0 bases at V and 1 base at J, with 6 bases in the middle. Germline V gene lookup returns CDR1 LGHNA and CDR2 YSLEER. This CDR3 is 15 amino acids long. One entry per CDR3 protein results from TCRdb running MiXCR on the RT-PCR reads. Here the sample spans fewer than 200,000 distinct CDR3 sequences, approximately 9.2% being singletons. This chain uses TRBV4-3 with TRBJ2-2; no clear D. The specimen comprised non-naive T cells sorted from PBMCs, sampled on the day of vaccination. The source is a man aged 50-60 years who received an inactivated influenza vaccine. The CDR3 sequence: CASSQDPGNTGELFF. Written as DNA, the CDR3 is TGCGCCAGCAGCCAAGACCCAGGGAACACCGGGGAGCTGTTTTTT.